A selection of T cell receptor beta chains follows, all from one sample in a study of T cells in localized non-small cell lung cancer. Assay: immunoSEQ multiplex PCR; the TCRdb copy retains only in-frame clones and omits some. This sample has more than 70,000 clones, with 80% to 90% found just once. The starting material was peripheral blood, obtained before any cancer treatment. These receptor sequences come from a man aged 40 to 70 with stage I lung adenocarcinoma. CDR3s include the opening cysteine and the closing phenylalanine or tryptophan. A D gene is named only where the DNA matches it firmly.

TRBV14	TRBD2	TRBJ2-1	CASSSGGFTNEQFF
TRBV7-8	TRBD1	TRBJ2-7	CASSWGSGTGASYEQYF
TRBV29-1	NA	TRBJ2-2	CSVRRAGELFF
TRBV9	NA	TRBJ1-5	CASSVGGLNNQPQHF
TRBV19	TRBD1	NA	CASSIDGQGSSEQYF
TRBV5-4	NA	TRBJ2-3	CAGDGGLGDTDTQYF
TRBV5-8	NA	TRBJ2-7	CASSLVWGTSYEQYF
TRBV4-2	NA	TRBJ2-1	CASSQDRGSPLYNEQFF
TRBV6-6	NA	TRBJ1-1	CASTGNVNTEAFF
TRBV19	TRBD1	TRBJ1-1	CASARDRDFSVTEAFF
TRBV25-1	TRBD2	TRBJ2-3	CASSVGGVLADTQYF
TRBV18	NA	TRBJ1-6	CASSRESSYNSPLHF
TRBV7-8	NA	TRBJ1-5	CASSLGRRGQPQHF
TRBV4-3	NA	TRBJ2-1	CASSQVVGGWGNEQFF
TRBV5-1	TRBD2	TRBJ2-1	CASSLVSGGAIEQFF
TRBV6-1	NA	TRBJ2-7	CASSEALETPYEQYF
TRBV18	NA	TRBJ1-1	CASSQAGNTEAFF
TRBV29-1	NA	TRBJ1-2	CSVAAMAGYTF
TRBV27	NA	TRBJ1-1	CASNTALNTEAFF
TRBV12-5	NA	TRBJ1-1	CASGSDTEAFF
TRBV7-8	TRBD1	TRBJ1-2	CASSSRQGTGYGYTF
TRBV18	NA	TRBJ2-7	CASSPPSPHNEQYF
TRBV5-1	TRBD2	TRBJ2-1	CASSPRLAGGVYNEQFF
TRBV6-6	NA	TRBJ1-5	CASSDSDNQPQHF
TRBV7-6	NA	TRBJ2-3	CASSLGLRTDTQYF
TRBV20-1	NA	TRBJ2-1	CSALADNEQFF